The next 28 T cell receptor beta chains were all read from a single sample in a study of type 1 regulatory T cells. TCRdb analysed the reads with MiXCR anew, one entry per CDR3 protein. Among around 19,000 distinct CDR3 sequences listed, about a tenth were seen once. Sample: CD4+ T cells, either the whole sample or a sorted fraction (not recorded which). The receptors come from a human donor in good health.

The chain joins TRBV27 to TRBJ2-6, with unresolved D. The CDR3 spans 14 residues. The V end was cut by 8 bases, the J end by 2 bases, with 10 bases between. Germline CDR1 and CDR2: MNHEY and SMNVEV (reference sequence). The CDR3 here is CASRSLAGANVLTF. CDR3 sequence (DNA): TGTGCCAGCCGATCCTTGGCTGGGGCCAACGTCCTGACTTTC.

V usage is TRBV5-1 and J usage is TRBJ2-3, with 10 nucleotides matching TRBD1. The CDR3 spans 14 residues. Germline V gene lookup returns CDR1 SGHRS and CDR2 YFSETQ. With V trimmed by 2 bases and J by 4 bases, 1 base remained unmatched. CDR3 region: CASSFGQGADTQYF. The CDR3 bases are TGCGCCAGCAGCTTTGGACAGGGGGCAGATACGCAGTATTTT.

Ten or more counts support this clonotype. The V and J genes are TRBV24-1 and TRBJ2-2; possible D gene TRBD1, 5 bases. The CDR3 consists of 12 residues. V was cut by 9 bases and J by 6 bases, with 10 bases left in between. Germline V CDR1 and CDR2: KGHDR, SFDVKD. Here the CDR3 reads CATRRDSGELFF. Written as DNA, the CDR3 is TGTGCCACCCGCAGGGATTCCGGGGAGCTGTTTTTT.

Notes on this clonotype: It is likely a read error, because the conserved phenylalanine at the end of the CDR3 is missing. The V and J genes are TRBV20-1 and TRBJ2-3; the D gene is possibly TRBD2 (6 bases). V lost 1 base to trimming and J lost 4 bases, with 15 bases between them. CDR3 length: 15 residues. CDR1 is DFQATT, CDR2 SNEGSKA, per germline (reference sequence). CDR3 coding DNA: TGCAGTGCTAGAGCGGTTATGGCGGGATCAGATACGCAGTATCTT. This encodes CSARAVMAGSDTQYL.

V and J are TRBV14 and TRBJ2-2, with 9 bases fitting TRBD2. Unmatched junction bases numbered 7, after V lost 6 bases and J lost 5 bases. Germline V CDR1 and CDR2: SGHDN, FVKESK. The CDR3 totals 15 residues. CDR3 sequence reads: CASRPAGGETGELFF. The CDR3 DNA reads as TGTGCCAGCAGACCAGCGGGAGGCGAGACCGGGGAGCTGTTTTTT.

Many counts were recorded for this clonotype. The chain has TRBV6-5 and TRBJ1-4; D gene unclear. Per the germline V gene, CDR1 is MNHEY and CDR2 is SVGAGI. There are 15 residues in the CDR3. V lost 0 bases and J 6 bases, leaving 11 bases between the germline ends. The CDR3 reads CASSYSAGRYEKLFF. CDR3 nucleotide sequence: TGTGCCAGCAGTTACTCGGCGGGCCGATATGAAAAACTGTTTTTT.

This clonotype was counted ten times or more. One end of the junction is discordant with germline, which a read error may explain. The genes are TRBV7-7 and TRBJ2-5; TRBD1 agrees at 9 bases. The germline V gene encodes CDR1 SSHAT and CDR2 FNYEAQ (reference sequence). There are 14 residues in the CDR3. The CDR3 nucleotides read TGTGCTAGCAGATCGGGACAGGGTTACGGGACCCAGTACTTC. Protein: CASRSGQGYGTQYF. The whole variable domain, remainder taken from reference TRBV7-7 and TRBJ2-5, is GAGVSQSPRYKVTKRGQDVTLRCDPISSHATLYWYQQALGQGPEFLTYFNYEAQPDKSGLPSDRFSAERPEGSISTLTIQRTEQRDSAMYRCASRSGQGYGTQYFGPGTRLLVL.

This clonotype was recorded many times. This chain uses TRBV28 with TRBJ2-5, with 12 bases lining up with TRBD2. The V segment lost 6 bases and the J segment 4 bases; nucleotides outside the gene matches: 9. CDR3 size: 16 residues. The germline CDR1 and CDR2 sequences are MDHEN and SYDVKM. The CDR3 protein is CASSMLTSGRLETQYF. CDR3 bases: TGTGCCAGCAGCATGTTGACTAGCGGGAGACTAGAGACCCAGTACTTC.

This clonotype showed up many times. The junction departs from germline at one end; a sequencing error may be responsible. CDR3 region: CASGTSGRAGELFF. The CDR3 DNA reads as TGTGCCAGCGGGACCAGCGGGAGAGCCGGAGAGCTGTTTTTT. This chain links TRBV6-2 or TRBV6-3 with TRBJ2-2; TRBD2 matches 8 bases. CDR1 and CDR2 from the germline V gene are MNHEY and SVGEGT. The CDR3 length is 14 residues.

The J gene is TRBJ1-2, the V gene TRBV18, with D perhaps TRBD1 (6 bases). The CDR3 is 12 amino acids. The V and J ends lost 3 bases and 8 bases respectively, with 10 bases between them. The germline V gene encodes CDR1 KGHSH and CDR2 LQKENI. The CDR3, as DNA: TGTGCCAGCTCACCGGGGACAAGCGGCTACACCTTC. Its translation: CASSPGTSGYTF.

This clonotype is medium-sized by share. V and J are TRBV29-1 and TRBJ2-1; 9 positions match TRBD2. V lost 6 bases and J lost 5; bases outside the gene matches: 14. The CDR3 extends over 16 amino acids. Germline V gives CDR1 SQVTM, CDR2 ANQGSEA. The CDR3 loop is CSVEGASGKRNNEQFF. The CDR3 nucleotides read TGCAGCGTGGAGGGGGCTAGCGGGAAAAGAAACAATGAGCAGTTCTTC.

This clonotype was recorded many times. The gene calls are TRBV28 and TRBJ2-5; D may be TRBD1 or TRBD2 (5 bases each). V was clipped by 4 bases and J by 10 bases, with 16 bases between them. The CDR3 extends over 13 amino acids. Germline CDR1 and CDR2: MDHEN and SYDVKM. CDR3 sequence reads: CASSSGALRDQYF. CDR3 bases: TGTGCCAGCAGTTCCGGGGCGCTCCGGGACCAGTACTTC.

This clonotype was seen many times. The genes are TRBV18 and TRBJ2-1; 15 bases align to TRBD2. There are 17 residues in the CDR3. Trimming at V came to 4 bases and at J to 2 bases, leaving 3 bases not matched to a gene. Germline CDR1 KGHSH, CDR2 LQKENI. For the CDR3, the DNA is TGTGCCAGCTCACGACGGACTAGCGGGAGGGCCTACAATGAGCAGTTCTTC. It translates to CASSRRTSGRAYNEQFF.

In its sample, this clonotype was seen many times. The J gene is TRBJ2-5, the V gene TRBV28; D possibly corresponds to TRBD1 (6 bases). The CDR3 covers 16 residues. Between the trimmed V and J ends, which lost 6 bases and 3 bases, there was a span of 20 bases. The V gene's germline CDR1 is MDHEN and CDR2 SYDVKM. The CDR3 DNA is TGTGCCAGCAGCCTCCTTTTGGGGGCTAGGAAAGAGACCCAGTACTTC. Translated, it gives CASSLLLGARKETQYF.

Within the sample, this clonotype is medium-sized. The chain links TRBV28 to TRBJ2-7; weak D call: TRBD2 (6 bases). Trimming removed 8 bases at V and 4 bases at J, with 12 bases between. This CDR3 has 12 residues. CDR1 and CDR2 (germline): MDHEN, SYDVKM. Written as DNA, the CDR3 is TGTGCCAGCTGGCGGGATACTTACGAGCAGTACTTC. Translated: CASWRDTYEQYF.

This clonotype was picked up many times. J is TRBJ2-7 and V is TRBV10-3, with D tentatively TRBD2 (5 bases). CDR1 and CDR2 from the germline V gene are ENHRY and SYGVKD. CDR3 length: 15 amino acids. Between the trimmed V and J ends, which lost 3 bases and 2 bases, there was a span of 14 bases. CDR3 protein: CAISDEGYPPYEQYF. The CDR3 DNA is TGTGCCATCAGTGACGAGGGCTACCCCCCCTACGAGCAGTACTTC.

This clonotype came up many times. The chain carries TRBV5-1 and TRBJ2-5; D uncertain. Trimming removed 2 bases at V and 0 bases at J, with 5 bases between. There are 13 residues in the CDR3. CDR1 is SGHRS, CDR2 YFSETQ, per germline. The CDR3 sequence: CASSFLYQETQYF. DNA for the CDR3: TGCGCCAGCAGCTTTTTGTACCAAGAGACCCAGTACTTC.

The chain uses TRBV5-4 and TRBJ2-3, with D tentatively TRBD2 (6 bases). Germline CDR1 reads SGHNT; CDR2 reads YYREEE (reference sequence). This CDR3 spans 14 amino acids. V was shortened by 4 bases and J by 6 bases, with 15 bases between the two germline ends. CDR3 nucleotides: TGTGCCAGCAGCCGGCGGGACTCAGTGGATACGCAGTATTTT. Protein: CASSRRDSVDTQYF.

This clonotype was seen just once. A much larger clone lies one base from this, so it may be a read error. The chain couples TRBV7-9 to TRBJ1-1; no clear D. Germline loops: CDR1 SEHNR, CDR2 FQNEAQ (reference sequence). This CDR3 region has 16 residues. The CDR3 sequence is CASSPPFLGMNTKAFF. CDR3 nucleotide sequence: TGTGCCAGCAGCCCGCCGTTCCTGGGCATGAACACTAAAGCTTTCTTT.

The chain is built from TRBV7-2 and TRBJ2-7; D might be TRBD1 or TRBD2, each matching 6 bases. The V end was cut by 0 bases, the J end by 3 bases, with 9 bases between. The CDR3 loop spans 14 amino acids. Germline CDR1 SGHTA, CDR2 FQGNSA. DNA for the CDR3: TGTGCCAGCAGCTTAGCGGAGGGGGGCTACGAGCAGTACTTC. It is translated as CASSLAEGGYEQYF.

A few counts support this clonotype. This chain links TRBV19 with TRBJ1-5, with D unclear. This CDR3 is 14 amino acids long. Trimming took 5 bases from V and 4 from J, leaving 12 bases between them. From germline, CDR1 is LNHDA and CDR2 SQIVND (reference sequence). CDR3 coding DNA: TGTGCCAGTAGTTTGGGCCCGAAGAATCAGCCCCAGCATTTT. It is translated as CASSLGPKNQPQHF.

Comments on this clonotype: With a much larger clone just one base away, this may be a read error. The chain couples TRBV6-5 to TRBJ2-1; tentative D call: TRBD2 (5 bases). The germline V gene encodes CDR1 MNHEY and CDR2 SVGAGI. V was shortened by 9 bases and J by 4 bases, with 13 bases between the two germline ends. This CDR3 comprises 13 residues. The CDR3 loop reads CASASRRYNEQFF. The CDR3 region has the DNA TGTGCCAGTGCTAGCAGGAGGTACAATGAGCAGTTCTTC.

V and J are TRBV6-2 or TRBV6-3 and TRBJ2-2; D not resolved. Trimming cost V 4 bases and J 6 bases, with 6 bases left between them. The CDR3 loop spans 12 amino acids. Germline CDR1 reads MNHEY; CDR2 reads SVGEGT. CDR3 residues: CASSLTAGELFF. CDR3 DNA sequence: TGTGCCAGCAGTTTAACGGCCGGGGAGCTGTTTTTT.

This clonotype came up many times. The chain combines TRBV15 with TRBJ2-7; D possibly corresponds to TRBD1 (6 bases). CDR1 is LNHNV, CDR2 YYDKDF, per germline (reference sequence). This CDR3 is 19 amino acids long. V was trimmed by 4 bases and J by 3 bases, leaving 28 bases between them. CDR3 region: CATSTRVTGTPTGVYEQYF. CDR3 DNA: TGTGCCACCAGCACCCGTGTGACCGGGACACCCACGGGTGTCTACGAGCAGTACTTC.

In this sample, this clonotype turned up many times. CDR3 sequence: CASSSAPGGEQYF. In DNA, the CDR3 is TGTGCCAGCAGCTCGGCCCCAGGGGGTGAGCAGTACTTC. This chain connects TRBV11-2 to TRBJ2-7; the match to TRBD1 covers 7 bases. V trimming: 4 bases; J trimming: 7 bases; junction bases outside the gene matches: 7. Germline CDR1 and CDR2: SGHAT and FQNNGV. The CDR3 totals 13 residues. Full variable domain (outside the CDR3, taken from reference TRBV11-2 and TRBJ2-7): EAGVAQSPRYKIIEKRQSVAFWCNPISGHATLYWYQQILGQGPKLLIQFQNNGVVDDSQLPKDRFSAERLKGVDSTLKIQPAKLEDSAVYLCASSSAPGGEQYFGPGTRLTVT.

This clonotype came up many times. The chain uses TRBV14 and TRBJ1-1; D gene ambiguous. V lost 1 base and J 3 bases, leaving 6 bases between the germline ends. The CDR3 has 13 residues. Germline CDR1 SGHDN, CDR2 FVKESK. In DNA form, the CDR3 reads TGTGCCAGCAGCCAAGCTCTCGACACTGAAGCTTTCTTT. It translates to CASSQALDTEAFF.

This clonotype showed up just a few times. The rearrangement joins TRBV18 to TRBJ2-7; D gene ambiguous. V was shortened by 6 bases and J by 1 base, with 10 bases between the two germline ends. The germline V gene has CDR1 KGHSH and CDR2 LQKENI. This CDR3 has 13 amino acids. CDR3 amino acids: CASSDQISYEQYF. The CDR3 DNA sequence: TGTGCCAGCTCCGACCAGATTTCCTACGAGCAGTACTTC.

By frequency in the sample, this clonotype is medium-sized. The chain links TRBV20-1 to TRBJ2-7, with TRBD1 as a possible D gene (5 bases). The CDR3 totals 12 residues. CDR1 is DFQATT, CDR2 SNEGSKA, per germline (reference sequence). V was clipped by 5 bases and J by 3 bases, with 11 bases between them. The CDR3 is CSAPKGVYEQYF. CDR3 DNA sequence: TGCAGTGCTCCCAAAGGGGTCTACGAGCAGTACTTC.